This T cell receptor beta chain is from a study of blood T cell repertoires in COVID-19. Between the trimmed V and J ends, which lost 6 bases and 14 bases, there was a span of 16 bases. CDR3 length: 11 residues. Germline V gene lookup returns CDR1 MNHNY and CDR2 SVGAGI (reference sequence). Produced via immunoSEQ multiplex PCR; TCRdb's table is partial and in-frame only. The sample has 150,000 to 200,000 clones, around 94% seen once. This clone was seen just once. The TCR comes from a young man with COVID-19, enrolled during active disease. J is TRBJ1-1 and V is TRBV6-6; unclear D gene. Sequencing was carried out using peripheral blood. The CDR3 loop reads CASSQNTGAFF. The CDR3 DNA reads as TGTGCCAGCAGCCAGAACACTGGAGCCTTCTTT.